A single sample is the source of the 17 T cell receptor beta chains below, sequenced in a study of blood T cells in healthy people across ages. Alongside a J-beta primer mix, a sample-barcoded 5' primer served in a second PCR lasting about 7 to 12 cycles. TCRdb reanalysed the 5' RACE reads using MiXCR and keeps one entry per CDR3 protein. The repertoire holds over 1,200,000 distinct CDR3 sequences, with around 55% as singletons. Sequencing was performed on blood. Receptors originate from a man aged 18 to 30 in good health.

The rearrangement joins TRBV20-1 to TRBJ2-7; tentative D call: TRBD1 (6 bases). The germline gives CDR1 DFQATT, CDR2 SNEGSKA (reference sequence). This CDR3 has 16 residues. V lost 0 bases and J lost 7, with 22 bases in between. CDR3 in DNA: TGCAGTGCTAGAGACCCGGGGACACCTCTGTACAATGAGCAGTACTTC. This sequence encodes CSARDPGTPLYNEQYF.

The table lists this clonotype with a few counts. The chain employs TRBV7-8 and TRBJ1-2; D is unresolved. CDR3 length: 13 amino acids. Germline V CDR1 and CDR2: SGHVS, FQNEAQ. V lost 0 bases to trimming and J lost 4 bases, with 6 bases between them. CDR3: CASSLAAVYGYTF. CDR3 DNA: TGTGCCAGCAGCTTAGCGGCTGTCTATGGCTACACCTTC.

The chain uses TRBV29-1 and TRBJ1-2, with a weak D call TRBD1 (6 bases). Trimming removed 5 bases at V and 7 bases at J, with 11 bases between. The CDR3 runs 11 residues. Germline V gene data show CDR1 as SQVTM and CDR2 as ANQGSEA. The DNA of the CDR3 is TGCAGCGTTTACGACAGGAGTGGCTACACCTTC. It is translated as CSVYDRSGYTF.

The V and J genes are TRBV6-2 or TRBV6-3 and TRBJ2-3; 7 bases line up with TRBD1. The CDR3 runs 17 residues. CDR1 and CDR2 from the germline V gene are MNHEY and SVGEGT. The V segment lost 2 bases and the J segment 2 bases; nucleotides outside the gene matches: 10. The CDR3 is CASSYAPRDRDTDTQYF. The CDR3 nucleotides are TGTGCCAGCAGTTACGCCCCCCGGGACAGAGACACAGATACGCAGTATTTT.

This chain connects TRBV18 to TRBJ2-3, with D perhaps matching TRBD2 (5 bases). CDR3 length: 14 amino acids. V dropped 5 bases and J dropped 3 bases, with 12 bases sitting between them. Germline V gene sequence: CDR1 KGHSH, CDR2 LQKENI. Written as DNA, the CDR3 is TGTGCCAGCTCAACCCGGGAACCGACAGATACGCAGTATTTT. It codes for CASSTREPTDTQYF.

The rearrangement joins TRBV4-3 to TRBJ1-4; the D is unclear. With 0 bases removed from V and 5 bases from J, the gap between germline ends came to 16 bases. This CDR3 is built from 17 residues. The germline V gene has CDR1 LGHNA and CDR2 YSLEER. The CDR3 coding sequence is TGCGCCAGCAGCCAAGATGGTTCGGGCCCCAAGAATGAAAAACTGTTTTTT. It yields the protein CASSQDGSGPKNEKLFF.

The chain has TRBV3-1 and TRBJ1-1; no firm D call. The V end lost 1 base, the J end lost 10 bases, and 10 bases lay between the germline ends. The CDR3 length is 12 residues. Germline V lookup: CDR1 LGHDT, CDR2 YNNKEL (reference sequence). CDR3 region: CASSQGTLGAFF. The CDR3 nucleotides read TGTGCCAGCAGCCAAGGGACGCTCGGAGCTTTCTTT.

V is TRBV18 and J is TRBJ2-3; D uncertain. The ends were cut back, 4 bases at V and 6 bases at J, with 17 bases in the middle. The CDR3 contains 15 residues. The germline gives CDR1 KGHSH, CDR2 LQKENI. The CDR3 DNA is TGTGCCAGCTCACTCCTTATTGCCCCAGCGGATACGCAGTATTTT. Its protein product is CASSLLIAPADTQYF.

V usage is TRBV5-1 and J usage is TRBJ2-3; perhaps D is TRBD1 or TRBD2 (5 bases each). CDR1 is SGHRS and CDR2 is YFSETQ in the germline V gene. Trimming removed 4 bases at V and 6 bases at J, with 15 bases between. CDR3 size: 14 residues. The CDR3: CASSPGPNEDTQYF. In DNA, the CDR3 is TGCGCCAGCAGCCCGGGACCTAATGAGGATACGCAGTATTTT.

V gene TRBV10-3 combines with J gene TRBJ2-7; D might be TRBD1 (5 bases). With 2 bases removed from V and 4 bases from J, the gap between germline ends came to 9 bases. The CDR3 sequence is 13 residues long. Per germline, CDR1 ENHRY and CDR2 SYGVKD. The CDR3 region is CAISEPDKYEQYF. The CDR3 DNA sequence: TGTGCCATCAGTGAGCCGGACAAGTACGAGCAGTACTTC.

The V gene is TRBV20-1, the J gene TRBJ2-3; 13 nucleotides line up with TRBD2. The V gene end was trimmed by 6 bases and the J gene end by 2 bases; junction bases not matched to a gene: 11. CDR1 is DFQATT and CDR2 is SNEGSKA in the germline V gene (reference sequence). The CDR3 extends over 17 amino acids. Here the CDR3 reads CSAQGLAGKVVTDTQYF. DNA for the CDR3: TGCAGTGCCCAGGGACTAGCGGGGAAAGTGGTCACAGATACGCAGTATTTT.

In this sample, this clonotype turned up a few times. This chain connects TRBV27 to TRBJ2-3, with D possibly being TRBD1 or TRBD2 (5 bases each). Looked up from germline, CDR1 is MNHEY and CDR2 is SMNVEV (reference sequence). V lost 8 bases, J lost 6 bases, and 15 bases lay in between. The CDR3 is 13 amino acids. The CDR3 loop reads CASCTIWGDTQYF. The CDR3 nucleotides read TGTGCCAGCTGTACCATCTGGGGGGATACGCAGTATTTT.

This chain uses TRBV28 with TRBJ2-7; 8 nucleotides match TRBD2. Germline CDR1 MDHEN, CDR2 SYDVKM. V lost 7 bases, J lost 3 bases, and 14 bases stayed unmatched. This CDR3 contains 16 residues. CDR3 region: CASTPYYGTRLYEQYF. CDR3 nucleotide sequence: TGTGCCAGCACCCCGTACTACGGGACTAGGCTCTACGAGCAGTACTTC.

For this clonotype: This may arise from a read error, as a much more abundant clone is one base away. The chain employs TRBV25-1 and TRBJ2-5; perhaps TRBD2 as D (6 bases). The J call may be mistaken, given a closer DNA end match to TRBJ2-7. The CDR3 has 13 residues. Germline-derived CDR1 and CDR2 are MGHDK and SYGVNS. The CDR3 here is CAGTRGLANEQYF. The CDR3 coding sequence is TGTGCCGGCACTAGAGGGCTAGCGAACGAGCAGTACTTC.

This chain links TRBV20-1 with TRBJ2-3, with 10 bases that match TRBD2. J gave up 8 bases and V 4 bases, and 6 bases lay outside the gene matches. Germline CDR1 is DFQATT and CDR2 is SNEGSKA (reference sequence). CDR3 length equals 13 residues. As DNA, the CDR3 is TGCAGTGCTACGAGCGGGAGGGCCGGTACGCAGTATTTT. As protein: CSATSGRAGTQYF.

The chain carries TRBV5-1 and TRBJ2-1, with 9 bases aligning to TRBD2. The trim removed 5 bases at V and 6 bases at J, leaving 6 bases unmatched. Germline CDR1 reads SGHRS; CDR2 reads YFSETQ. The CDR3 runs 14 residues. The CDR3 sequence: CASRSAGGVNEQFF. In DNA, the CDR3 is TGCGCCAGCAGGTCAGCGGGGGGCGTCAATGAGCAGTTCTTC. Using reference TRBV5-1 and TRBJ2-1 for the parts outside the CDR3, the full variable domain is KAGVTQTPRYLIKTRGQQVTLSCSPISGHRSVSWYQQTPGQGLQFLFEYFSETQRNKGNFPGRFSGRQFSNSRSEMNVSTLELGDSALYLCASRSAGGVNEQFFGPGTRLTVL.

The chain has TRBV6-2 or TRBV6-3 and TRBJ2-1, with D unclear. The CDR3 runs 16 residues. Germline V gene lookup returns CDR1 MNHEY and CDR2 SVGEGT. V was shortened by 0 bases and J by 5 bases, with 14 bases between the two germline ends. Here the CDR3 DNA reads TGTGCCAGCAGTTACTCGTTTCAGGATTTAAACAATGAGCAGTTCTTC. Its protein product is CASSYSFQDLNNEQFF.